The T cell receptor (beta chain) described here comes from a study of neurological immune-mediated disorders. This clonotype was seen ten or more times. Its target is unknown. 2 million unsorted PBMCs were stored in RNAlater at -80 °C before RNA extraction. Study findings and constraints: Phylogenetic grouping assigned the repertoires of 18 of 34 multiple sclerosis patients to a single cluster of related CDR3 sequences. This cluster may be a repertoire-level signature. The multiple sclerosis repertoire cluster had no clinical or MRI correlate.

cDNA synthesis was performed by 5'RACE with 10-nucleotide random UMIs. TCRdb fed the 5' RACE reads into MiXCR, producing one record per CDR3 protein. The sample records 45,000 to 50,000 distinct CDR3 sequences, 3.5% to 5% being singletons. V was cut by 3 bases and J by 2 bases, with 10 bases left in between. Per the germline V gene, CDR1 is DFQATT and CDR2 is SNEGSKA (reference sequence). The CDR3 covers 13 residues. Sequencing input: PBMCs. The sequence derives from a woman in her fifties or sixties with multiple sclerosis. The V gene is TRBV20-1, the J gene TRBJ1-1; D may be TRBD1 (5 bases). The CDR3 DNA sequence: TGCAGTGCTAGCCGGACACGAAACACTGAAGCTTTCTTT. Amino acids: CSASRTRNTEAFF.